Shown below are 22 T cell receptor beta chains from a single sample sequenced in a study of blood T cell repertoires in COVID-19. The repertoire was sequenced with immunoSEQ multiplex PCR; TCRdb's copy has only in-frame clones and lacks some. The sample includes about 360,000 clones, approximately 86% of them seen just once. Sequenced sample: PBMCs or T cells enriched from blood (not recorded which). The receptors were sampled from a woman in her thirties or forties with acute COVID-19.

The DNA for the CDR3 is TGTGCCTGGAGGGGTGACAGGTCTAACACTGAAGCTTTCTTT. Translating it yields CAWRGDRSNTEAFF. This rearrangement joins TRBV30 to TRBJ1-1, with D maybe TRBD1 (6 bases). Germline-derived CDR1 and CDR2 are GTSNPN and SVGIG (reference sequence). Trimming shortened V by 3 bases and J by 2 bases, and 13 bases separated the two germline ends. The CDR3 runs to 14 residues.

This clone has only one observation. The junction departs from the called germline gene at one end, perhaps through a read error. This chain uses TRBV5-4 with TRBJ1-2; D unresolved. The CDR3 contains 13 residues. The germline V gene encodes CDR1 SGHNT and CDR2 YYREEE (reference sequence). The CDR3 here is CASSTRYDGLKAF. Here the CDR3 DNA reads TGTGCCAGCAGCACCCGCTATGACGGGTTGAAGGCCTTC.

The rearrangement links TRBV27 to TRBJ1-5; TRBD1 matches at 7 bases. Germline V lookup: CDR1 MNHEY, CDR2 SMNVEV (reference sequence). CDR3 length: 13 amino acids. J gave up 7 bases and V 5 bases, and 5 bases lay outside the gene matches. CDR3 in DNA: TGTGCCAGCAGTCCAGGGGGGTGGCAGCCCCAGCATTTT. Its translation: CASSPGGWQPQHF.

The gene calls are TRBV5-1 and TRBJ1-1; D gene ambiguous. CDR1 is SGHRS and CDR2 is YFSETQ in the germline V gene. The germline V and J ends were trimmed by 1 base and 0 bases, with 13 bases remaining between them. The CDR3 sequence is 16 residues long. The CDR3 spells CASSLLRPGMNTEAFF. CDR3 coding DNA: TGCGCCAGCAGCTTGTTAAGGCCGGGGATGAACACTGAAGCTTTCTTT.

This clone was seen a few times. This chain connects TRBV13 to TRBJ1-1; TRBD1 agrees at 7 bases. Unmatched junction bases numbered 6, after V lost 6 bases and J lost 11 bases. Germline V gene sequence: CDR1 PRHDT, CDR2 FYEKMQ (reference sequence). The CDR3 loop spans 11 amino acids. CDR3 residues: CASSFDREAFF. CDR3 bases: TGTGCCAGCAGTTTCGACAGGGAGGCTTTCTTT.

The CDR3 reads CASSAGTGVHEQYF. CDR3 DNA: TGTGCCAGCAGCGCTGGGACAGGGGTCCACGAGCAGTACTTC. This chain uses TRBV6-5 with TRBJ2-7, with 10 bases aligning to TRBD1. CDR3 length: 14 residues. V lost 6 bases, J lost 5 bases, and 7 bases stayed unmatched. CDR1 and CDR2 from the germline V gene are MNHEY and SVGAGI.

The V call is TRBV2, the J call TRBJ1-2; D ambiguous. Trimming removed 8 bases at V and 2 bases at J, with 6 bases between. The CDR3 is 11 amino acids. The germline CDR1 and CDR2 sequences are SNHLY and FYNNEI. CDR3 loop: CASHTNYGYTF. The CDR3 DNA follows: TGTGCCAGCCACACCAACTATGGCTACACCTTC.

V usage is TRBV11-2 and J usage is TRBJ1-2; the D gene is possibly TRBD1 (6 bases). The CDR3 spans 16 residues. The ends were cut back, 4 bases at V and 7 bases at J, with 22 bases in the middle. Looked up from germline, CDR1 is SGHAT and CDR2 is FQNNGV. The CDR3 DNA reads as TGTGCCAGCAGCTCAAAGGGCCCCACAGGGACGGCTGGCTACACCTTC. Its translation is CASSSKGPTGTAGYTF. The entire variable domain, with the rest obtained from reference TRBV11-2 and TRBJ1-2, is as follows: EAGVAQSPRYKIIEKRQSVAFWCNPISGHATLYWYQQILGQGPKLLIQFQNNGVVDDSQLPKDRFSAERLKGVDSTLKIQPAKLEDSAVYLCASSSKGPTGTAGYTFGSGTRLTVV.

The CDR3 region is CASSLTRLARNEQFF. The CDR3 region has the DNA TGTGCCAGCAGCTTAACCAGACTAGCGAGAAATGAGCAGTTCTTC. J is TRBJ2-1 and V is TRBV11-2, with 8 bases identical to TRBD2. The junction had 7 bases not matched to a gene; V was cut back by 2 bases and J by 7 bases. The CDR3 covers 15 residues. CDR1 SGHAT and CDR2 FQNNGV come from the germline V gene.

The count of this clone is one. The CDR3 is CASSQATSGGPSDTQYF. The CDR3 DNA reads TGCGCCAGCAGCCAAGCAACTAGCGGGGGTCCTTCCGATACGCAGTATTTT. This chain links TRBV4-1 with TRBJ2-3, with 11 bases identical to TRBD2. V shed 1 base and J 6 bases; nucleotides not matched to a gene: 9. The germline CDR1 and CDR2 sequences are MGHRA and YSYEKL. The CDR3 has 17 residues.

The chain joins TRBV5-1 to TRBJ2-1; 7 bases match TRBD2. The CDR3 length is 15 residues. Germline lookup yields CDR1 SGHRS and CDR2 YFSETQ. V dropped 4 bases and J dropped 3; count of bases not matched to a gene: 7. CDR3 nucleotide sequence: TGCGCCAGCAGCACCCAGGGAGGGGACTACAATGAGCAGTTCTTC. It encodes CASSTQGGDYNEQFF.

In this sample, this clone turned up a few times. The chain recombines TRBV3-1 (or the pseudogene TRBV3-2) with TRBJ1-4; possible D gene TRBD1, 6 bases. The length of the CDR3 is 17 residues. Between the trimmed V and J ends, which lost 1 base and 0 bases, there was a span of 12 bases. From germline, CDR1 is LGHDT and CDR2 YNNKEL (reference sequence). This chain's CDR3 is CASSQATGSATNEKLFF. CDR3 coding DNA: TGTGCCAGCAGCCAAGCGACAGGATCCGCAACTAATGAAAAACTGTTTTTT.

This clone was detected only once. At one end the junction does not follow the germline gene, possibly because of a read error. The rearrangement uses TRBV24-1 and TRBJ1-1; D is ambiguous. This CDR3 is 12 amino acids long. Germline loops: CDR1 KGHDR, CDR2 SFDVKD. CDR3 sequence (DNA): TGTGCCACCAGTGACCTTGCGGGCTTCGAAATCTTT. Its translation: CATSDLAGFEIF.

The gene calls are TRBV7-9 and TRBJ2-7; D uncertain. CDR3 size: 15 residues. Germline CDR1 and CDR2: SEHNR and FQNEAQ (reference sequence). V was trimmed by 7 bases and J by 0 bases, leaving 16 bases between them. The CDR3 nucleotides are TGTGCCAGCACCAAGCTCGGTCCTACCTCCTACGAGCAGTACTTC. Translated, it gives CASTKLGPTSYEQYF.

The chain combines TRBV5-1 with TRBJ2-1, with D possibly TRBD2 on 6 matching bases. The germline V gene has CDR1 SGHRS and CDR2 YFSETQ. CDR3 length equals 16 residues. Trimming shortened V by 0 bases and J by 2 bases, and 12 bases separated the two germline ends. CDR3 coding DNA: TGCGCCAGCAGCTTGGCGGAGGGGTCGCCCTACAATGAGCAGTTCTTC. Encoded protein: CASSLAEGSPYNEQFF.

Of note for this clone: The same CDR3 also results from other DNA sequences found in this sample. CDR3 region: CASSIGQPNTEAFF. CDR3 nucleotides: TGTGCCAGTAGTATCGGACAGCCGAACACTGAAGCTTTCTTT. The V and J genes are TRBV19 and TRBJ1-1, with D perhaps matching TRBD1 (6 bases). Trimming took off 3 bases at V and 1 base at J, with 9 bases between the two ends. CDR3 length: 14 amino acids. Germline V gene data show CDR1 as LNHDA and CDR2 as SQIVND (reference sequence).

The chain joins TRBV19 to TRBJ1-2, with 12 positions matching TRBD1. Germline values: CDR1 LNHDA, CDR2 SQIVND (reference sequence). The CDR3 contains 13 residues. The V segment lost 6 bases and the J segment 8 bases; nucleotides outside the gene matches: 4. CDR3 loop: CASRRDRGHGYTF. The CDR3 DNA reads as TGTGCCAGTAGGAGGGACAGGGGGCACGGCTACACCTTC.

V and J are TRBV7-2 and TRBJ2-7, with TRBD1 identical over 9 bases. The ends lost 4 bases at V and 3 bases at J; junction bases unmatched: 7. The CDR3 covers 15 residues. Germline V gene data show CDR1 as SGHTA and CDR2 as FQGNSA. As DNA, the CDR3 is TGTGCCAGCAGCTCTTGGGACAGGGTGGTCTACGAGCAGTACTTC. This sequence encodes CASSSWDRVVYEQYF.

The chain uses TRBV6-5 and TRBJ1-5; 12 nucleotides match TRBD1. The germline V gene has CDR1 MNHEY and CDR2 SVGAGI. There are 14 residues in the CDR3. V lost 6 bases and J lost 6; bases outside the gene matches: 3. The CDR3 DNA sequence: TGTGCCAGCAGCGGGACAGGGGGCATTCAGCCCCAGCATTTT. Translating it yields CASSGTGGIQPQHF.

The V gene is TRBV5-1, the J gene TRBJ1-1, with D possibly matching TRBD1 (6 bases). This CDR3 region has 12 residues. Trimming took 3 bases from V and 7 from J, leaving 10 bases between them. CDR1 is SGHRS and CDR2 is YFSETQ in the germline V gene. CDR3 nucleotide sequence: TGCGCCAGCAGCTCCTCAGGGGTTGAAGCTTTCTTT. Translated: CASSSSGVEAFF.

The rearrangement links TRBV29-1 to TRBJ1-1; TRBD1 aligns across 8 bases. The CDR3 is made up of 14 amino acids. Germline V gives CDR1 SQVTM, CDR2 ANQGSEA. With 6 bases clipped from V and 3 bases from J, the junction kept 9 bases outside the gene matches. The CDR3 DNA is TGCAGCGTAGGTCGGACAGGGCCTTACACTGAAGCTTTCTTT. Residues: CSVGRTGPYTEAFF.

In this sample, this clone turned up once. This CDR3 reads CASRPQGSREQYF. The CDR3 DNA follows: TGTGCCAGTAGACCACAGGGTTCTAGGGAGCAGTACTTC. The rearrangement uses TRBV19 and TRBJ2-7; possible D gene TRBD1, 6 bases. This CDR3 has 13 residues. Germline CDR1 is LNHDA and CDR2 is SQIVND (reference sequence). V lost 6 bases and J lost 7, with 16 bases in between.